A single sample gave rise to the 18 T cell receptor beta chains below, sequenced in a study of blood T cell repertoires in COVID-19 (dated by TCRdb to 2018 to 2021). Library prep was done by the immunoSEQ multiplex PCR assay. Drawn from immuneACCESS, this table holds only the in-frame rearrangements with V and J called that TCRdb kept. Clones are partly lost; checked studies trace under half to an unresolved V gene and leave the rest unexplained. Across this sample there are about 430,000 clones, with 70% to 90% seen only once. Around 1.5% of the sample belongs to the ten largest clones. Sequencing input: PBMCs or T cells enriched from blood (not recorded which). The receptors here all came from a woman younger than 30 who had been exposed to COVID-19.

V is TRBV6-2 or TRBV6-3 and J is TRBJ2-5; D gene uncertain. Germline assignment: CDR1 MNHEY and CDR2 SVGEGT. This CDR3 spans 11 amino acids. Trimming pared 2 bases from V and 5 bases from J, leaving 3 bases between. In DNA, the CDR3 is TGTGCCAGCAGTTACGGCGAGACCCAGTACTTC. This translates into CASSYGETQYF.

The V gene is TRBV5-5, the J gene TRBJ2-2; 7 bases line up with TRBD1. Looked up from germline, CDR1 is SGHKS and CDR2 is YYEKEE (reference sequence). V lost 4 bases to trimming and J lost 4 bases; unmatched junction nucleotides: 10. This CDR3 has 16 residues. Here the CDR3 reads CASSPTDRAGTGELFF. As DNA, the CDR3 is TGTGCCAGCAGCCCTACTGACAGGGCGGGCACCGGGGAGCTGTTTTTT.

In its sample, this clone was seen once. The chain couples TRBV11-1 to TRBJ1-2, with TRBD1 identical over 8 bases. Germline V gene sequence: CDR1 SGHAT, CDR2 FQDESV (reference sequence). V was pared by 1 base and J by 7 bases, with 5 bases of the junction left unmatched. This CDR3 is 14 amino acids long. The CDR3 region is CASSLGTGLLGYTF. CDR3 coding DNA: TGTGCCAGCAGCTTAGGGACAGGGCTTCTTGGCTACACCTTC.

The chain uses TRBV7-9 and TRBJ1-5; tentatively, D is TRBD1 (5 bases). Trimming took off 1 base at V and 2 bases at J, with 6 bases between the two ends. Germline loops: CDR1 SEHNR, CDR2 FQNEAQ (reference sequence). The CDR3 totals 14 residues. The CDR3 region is CASSLETGNQPQHF. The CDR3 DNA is TGTGCCAGCAGCTTAGAGACAGGCAATCAGCCCCAGCATTTT.

CDR3 DNA sequence: TGTGCCAGTGCCGGGGGGGAAGGCTACACCTTC. It translates to CASAGGEGYTF. The chain uses TRBV6-5 and TRBJ1-2; TRBD1 might be the D (5 bases). CDR3 length: 11 residues. The V gene's germline CDR1 is MNHEY and CDR2 SVGAGI. Trimming left V 9 bases short and J 8 bases short, with 13 bases between.

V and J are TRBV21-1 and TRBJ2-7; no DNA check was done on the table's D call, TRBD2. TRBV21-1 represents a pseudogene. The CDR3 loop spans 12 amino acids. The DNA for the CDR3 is TGTGCCAGCAGCAGGGGACTAGGCGAGCAGTACTTC. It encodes CASSRGLGEQYF.

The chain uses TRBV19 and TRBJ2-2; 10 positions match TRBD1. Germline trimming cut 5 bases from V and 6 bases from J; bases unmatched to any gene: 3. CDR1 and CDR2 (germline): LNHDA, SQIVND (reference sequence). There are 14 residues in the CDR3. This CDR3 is CASSDRGQAGELFF. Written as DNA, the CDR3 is TGTGCCAGTAGTGACAGGGGGCAGGCCGGGGAGCTGTTTTTT.

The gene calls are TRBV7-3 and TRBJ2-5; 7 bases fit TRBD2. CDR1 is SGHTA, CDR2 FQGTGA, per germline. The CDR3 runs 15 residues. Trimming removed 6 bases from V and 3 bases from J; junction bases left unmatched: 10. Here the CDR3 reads CASSPQGLAEETQYF. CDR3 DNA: TGTGCCAGCAGTCCACAAGGCCTAGCGGAAGAGACCCAGTACTTC.

Written as DNA, the CDR3 is TGTGCAAGTCGCTCGGGAGACAGCAGCTACGAGCAGTACTTC. It codes for CASRSGDSSYEQYF. The chain couples TRBV12-2 to TRBJ2-7; whether TRBD2, the table's D call, matches the DNA was not checked. TRBV12-2 is tagged as a pseudogene. The CDR3 runs to 14 residues.

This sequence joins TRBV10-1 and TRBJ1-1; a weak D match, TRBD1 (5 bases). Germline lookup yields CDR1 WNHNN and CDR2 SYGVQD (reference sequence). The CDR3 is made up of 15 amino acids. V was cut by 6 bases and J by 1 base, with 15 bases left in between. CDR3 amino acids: CASRGGMERNTEAFF. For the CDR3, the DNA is TGCGCCAGCAGGGGGGGTATGGAACGGAACACTGAAGCTTTCTTT.

CDR3 in amino acids: CASSGNVNEQYF. Here the CDR3 DNA reads TGTGCAAGTTCGGGGAATGTCAACGAGCAGTACTTC. The gene calls are TRBV2 and TRBJ2-7; D is possibly TRBD2 (5 bases). This CDR3 has 12 residues. The germline CDR1 and CDR2 sequences are SNHLY and FYNNEI. Drawing the rest from reference TRBV2 and TRBJ2-7, the complete variable domain is EPEVTQTPSHQVTQMGQEVILRCVPISNHLYFYWYRQILGQKVEFLVSFYNNEISEKSEIFDDQFSVERPDGSNFTLKIRSTKLEDSAMYFCASSGNVNEQYFGPGTRLTVT.

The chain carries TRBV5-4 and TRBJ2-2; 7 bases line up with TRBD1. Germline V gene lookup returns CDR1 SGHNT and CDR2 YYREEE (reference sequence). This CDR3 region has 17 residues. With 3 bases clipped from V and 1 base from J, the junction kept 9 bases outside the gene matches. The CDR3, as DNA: TGTGCCAGCAGCTCGAAGAGGACAGGACAGAACACCGGGGAGCTGTTTTTT. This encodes CASSSKRTGQNTGELFF.

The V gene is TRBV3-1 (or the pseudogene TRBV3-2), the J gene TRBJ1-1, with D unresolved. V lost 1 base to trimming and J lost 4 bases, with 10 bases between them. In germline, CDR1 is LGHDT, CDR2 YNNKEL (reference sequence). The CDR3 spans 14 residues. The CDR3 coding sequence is TGTGCCAGCAGCCAAGTTAGTCGTAGCACTGAAGCTTTCTTT. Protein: CASSQVSRSTEAFF.

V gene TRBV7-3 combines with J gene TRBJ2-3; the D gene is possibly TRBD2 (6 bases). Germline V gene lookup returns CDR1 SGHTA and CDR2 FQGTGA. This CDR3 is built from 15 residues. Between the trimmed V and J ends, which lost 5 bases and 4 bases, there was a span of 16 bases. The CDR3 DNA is TGTGCCAGCAGCCAGGGACTTGGCGGGGCAGATACGCAGTATTTT. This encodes CASSQGLGGADTQYF.

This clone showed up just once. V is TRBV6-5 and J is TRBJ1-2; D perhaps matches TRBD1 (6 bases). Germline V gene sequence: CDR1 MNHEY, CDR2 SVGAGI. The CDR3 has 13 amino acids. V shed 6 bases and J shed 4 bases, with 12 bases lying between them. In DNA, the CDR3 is TGTGCCAGCAGGACAGACAGGCGCTATGGCTACACCTTC. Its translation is CASRTDRRYGYTF.

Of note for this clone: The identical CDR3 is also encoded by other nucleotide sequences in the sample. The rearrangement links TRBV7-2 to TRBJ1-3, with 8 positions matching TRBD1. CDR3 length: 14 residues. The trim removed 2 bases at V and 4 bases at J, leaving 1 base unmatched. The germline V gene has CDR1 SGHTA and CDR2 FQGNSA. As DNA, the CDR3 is TGTGCCAGCAGCTTACAGGGGGCGGGAAACACCATATATTTT. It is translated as CASSLQGAGNTIYF. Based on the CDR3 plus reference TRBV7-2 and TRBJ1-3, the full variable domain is GAGVSQSPSNKVTEKGKDVELRCDPISGHTALYWYRQSLGQGLEFLIYFQGNSAPDKSGLPSDRFSAERTGGSVSTLTIQRTQQEDSAVYLCASSLQGAGNTIYFGEGSWLTVV.

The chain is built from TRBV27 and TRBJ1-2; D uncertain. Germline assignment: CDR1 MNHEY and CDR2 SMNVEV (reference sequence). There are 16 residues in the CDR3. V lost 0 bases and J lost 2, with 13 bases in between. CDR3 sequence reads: CASSLSLLTSNYGYTF. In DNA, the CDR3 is TGTGCCAGCAGTTTATCACTACTAACGTCGAACTATGGCTACACCTTC.

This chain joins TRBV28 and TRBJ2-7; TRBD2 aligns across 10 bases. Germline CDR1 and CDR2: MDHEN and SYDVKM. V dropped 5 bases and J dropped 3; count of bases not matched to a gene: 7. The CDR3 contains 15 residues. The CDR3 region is CASSIRLAGLYEQYF. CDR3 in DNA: TGTGCCAGCAGTATACGACTAGCGGGCCTCTACGAGCAGTACTTC.